The subject of this entry is one T cell receptor (beta chain). Time point: after dendritic cell vaccination, including at tumor progression/relapse. The data derive from a study of glioma-infiltrating T cells after dendritic cell vaccination. On the study more broadly: Glioblastoma patients came from Phase I and II dendritic cell vaccination trials. Dendritic cell vaccine was injected intradermally three times, biweekly.

Amplification used 60 V beta primers and 13 J beta primers. TCRdb's copy holds only in-frame clones and misses some; the assay was immunoSEQ multiplex PCR. The table has 90,000 to 95,000 clones, approximately 75% seen once; the top ten hold roughly 2.1%. The CDR3 runs 13 residues. The germline gives CDR1 SEHNR, CDR2 FQNEAQ (reference sequence). The V and J ends lost 5 bases and 8 bases respectively, with 15 bases between them. The sequence came from a human donor with glioblastoma. This chain joins TRBV7-9 and TRBJ1-2; D might be TRBD1 (5 bases). Source: blood, taken after dendritic cell vaccination. For the CDR3, the DNA is TGTGCCAGCAGCGAAGAGTGGCAGGGAGGCTACACCTTC. Translating gives CASSEEWQGGYTF.